Listed below are T cell receptor beta chains from one sample, sequenced in a study of shared T cell receptors in the human thymus. Data came from immunoSEQ multiplex PCR; TCRdb stores just in-frame clones and leaves some out. The data contain 500,000 to 550,000 clones, around 78% of them singletons. These data also formed part of another study, on human thymus T cells.

Material: thymocytes. These receptors were taken from a boy younger than two with a congenital heart defect. The CDR3 runs from the conserved cysteine through the conserved F or W. D genes are given only for firm matches. Some rows mark clone size as missing; the rest say once, few, many or name a class of expanded clone.

TRBV28,TRBJ2-7,NA,NA,CASRGGFGAYEQYF,TGTGCCAGCAGGGGCGGGTTCGGGGCCTACGAGCAGTACTTC
TRBV4-2,TRBJ2-7,once,TRBD1,CASSQDGDRGPYEQYF,TGTGCCAGCAGCCAAGACGGTGACAGGGGCCCCTACGAGCAGTACTTC
TRBV11-3,TRBJ2-7,few,TRBD2,CASSYTSGASYEQYF,TGTGCCAGCAGCTACACTAGCGGAGCCTCCTACGAGCAGTACTTC
TRBV5-1,TRBJ2-5,NA,TRBD2,CASGEGETQYF,TGCGCCAGCGGGGAGGGGGAGACCCAGTACTTC
TRBV11-3,TRBJ2-7,NA,TRBD2,CASSLGGGVAYEQYF,TGTGCCAGCAGCTTAGGGGGAGGGGTGGCCTACGAGCAGTACTTC
TRBV18,TRBJ2-3,NA,TRBD2,CASSPRAWRESGTDTQYF,TGTGCCAGCTCACCACGCGCATGGCGGGAGAGTGGCACAGATACGCAGTATTTT
TRBV11-3,TRBJ2-7,NA,TRBD1,CASSFRTGYEQYF,TGTGCCAGCAGCTTCAGGACAGGCTACGAGCAGTACTTC
TRBV6-1,TRBJ1-5,NA,NA,CASRKRESNGPQHF,TGTGCCAGCAGGAAACGGGAGAGCAACGGGCCCCAGCATTTT
TRBV7-8,TRBJ2-6,few,TRBD2,CASSQLVAGGNSGANVLTF,TGTGCCAGCAGCCAACTCGTAGCGGGAGGGAACTCTGGGGCCAACGTCCTGACTTTC
TRBV15,TRBJ2-2,NA,TRBD2,CATSRGRSGRGIWAGELFF,TGTGCCACCAGCAGAGGTCGTAGCGGGAGGGGTATTTGGGCCGGGGAGCTGTTTTTT
TRBV25-1,TRBJ1-5,NA,NA,CASSELEEGQPQHF,TGTGCCAGCAGTGAATTGGAGGAGGGCCAGCCCCAGCATTTT
TRBV30,TRBJ2-7,NA,TRBD1,CAWSPGTGGSYEQYF,TGTGCCTGGAGTCCCGGGACAGGAGGTTCCTACGAGCAGTACTTC
TRBV30,TRBJ2-1,NA,TRBD2,CASGGRLPSYNEQFF,TGTGCCTCGGGAGGGCGCTTACCCTCCTACAATGAGCAGTTCTTC
TRBV5-4,TRBJ2-3,few,NA,CASSNTDTQYF,TGTGCCAGCTCAAACACAGATACGCAGTATTTT
TRBV28,TRBJ1-1,NA,NA,CATAYGGGDTEAFF,TGTGCCACCGCTTACGGCGGGGGGGACACTGAAGCTTTCTTT
TRBV6-5,TRBJ2-5,once,NA,CASSYSKPGETQYF,TGTGCCAGCAGTTACTCAAAGCCGGGGGAGACCCAGTACTTC